This T cell receptor beta chain originates from a study of T cells expressing NK-cell markers. Background on the study: Obtained from sorted CD3+CD56+NKG2C+, CD3+CD56+NKG2C- and CD3+CD56-NKG2C+ T cells were the TCR beta repertoires. Within the sequenced cohort of eight donors, seven exhibited HCMV seropositivity and one was seronegative.

The CDR3 consists of 14 residues. Germline V CDR1 and CDR2: DFQATT, SNEGSKA (reference sequence). Reprocessing the 5' RACE reads, TCRdb reports a single entry for every CDR3 protein and omits DNA. This sample carries 400,000 to 500,000 distinct CDR3 sequences, with approximately 6.8% going to the ten biggest clones. Sequences were obtained from blood T cells: a sorted CD56 or NKG2C T cell subset, CD4+ or CD8+ T cells, or bulk PBMC T cells (not recorded which). The rearrangement joins TRBV20-1 to TRBJ2-3; checking the TCRdb D call of TRBD1 is not possible without DNA. This clonotype was obtained from a woman between 18 and 69 years old in good health. This CDR3 is CSAQGAISTDTQYF.